This note documents a single T cell receptor (beta chain) sequence. Enrolled through a virtual design, the participants were between roughly 18 and 100 years of age and came from about two dozen US areas. Clinical history reported by participants formed the basis on which cohorts were assigned. Symptom resolution, clearance, or two negative PCRs marked the recovered donors of Cohort 3. The sample is drawn from a study of blood T cell repertoires in COVID-19. Method: immunoSEQ multiplex PCR; TCRdb's copy keeps in-frame clones and lacks some. Counted here are about 410,000 clones, about 92% occurring once; the ten biggest clones make up about 0.6%. V was trimmed by 6 bases and J by 0 bases, leaving 12 bases between them. The length of the CDR3 is 15 residues. Germline V gives CDR1 MRHNA, CDR2 SNTAGT.

The specimen sequenced was PBMCs or T cells enriched from blood (not recorded which). This chain links TRBV6-4 with TRBJ2-1; D is uncertain. The origin of this receptor is a man aged 18 to 29 who had recovered from COVID-19. The CDR3 bases are TGTGCCAGCAGCCCCGAGCACTACTCCTACAATGAGCAGTTCTTC. It encodes CASSPEHYSYNEQFF.